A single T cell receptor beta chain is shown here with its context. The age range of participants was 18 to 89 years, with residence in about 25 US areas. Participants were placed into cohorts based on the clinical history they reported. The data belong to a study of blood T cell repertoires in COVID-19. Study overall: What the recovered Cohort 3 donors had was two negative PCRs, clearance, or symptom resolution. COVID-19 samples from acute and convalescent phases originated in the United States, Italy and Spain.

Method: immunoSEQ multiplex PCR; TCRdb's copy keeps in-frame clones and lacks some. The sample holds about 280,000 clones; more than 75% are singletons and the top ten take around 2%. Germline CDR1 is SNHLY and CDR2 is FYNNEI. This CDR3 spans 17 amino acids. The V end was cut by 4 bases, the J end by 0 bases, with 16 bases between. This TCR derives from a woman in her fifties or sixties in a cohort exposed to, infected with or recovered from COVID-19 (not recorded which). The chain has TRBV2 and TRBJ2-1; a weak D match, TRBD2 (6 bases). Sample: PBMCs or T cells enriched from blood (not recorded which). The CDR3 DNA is TGTGCCAGCAGTGGACCAGCGGGCAAGAGCTCCTACAATGAGCAGTTCTTC. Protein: CASSGPAGKSSYNEQFF.